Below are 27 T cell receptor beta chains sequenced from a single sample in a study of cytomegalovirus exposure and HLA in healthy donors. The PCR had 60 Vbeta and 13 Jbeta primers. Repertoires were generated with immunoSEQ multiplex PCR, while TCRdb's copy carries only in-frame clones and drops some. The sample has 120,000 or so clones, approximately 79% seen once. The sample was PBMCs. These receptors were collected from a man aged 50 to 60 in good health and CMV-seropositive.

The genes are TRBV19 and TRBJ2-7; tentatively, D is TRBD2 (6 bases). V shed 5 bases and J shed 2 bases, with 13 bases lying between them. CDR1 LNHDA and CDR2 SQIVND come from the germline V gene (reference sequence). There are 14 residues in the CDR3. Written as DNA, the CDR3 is TGTGCCAGTAGTCTTCAAGCGGGCGCCTACGAGCAGTACTTC. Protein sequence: CASSLQAGAYEQYF.

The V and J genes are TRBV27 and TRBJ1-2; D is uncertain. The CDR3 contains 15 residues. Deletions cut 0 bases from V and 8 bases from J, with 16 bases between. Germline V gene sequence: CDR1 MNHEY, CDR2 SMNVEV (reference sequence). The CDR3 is CASSLSGGAYGGYTF. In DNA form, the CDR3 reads TGTGCCAGCAGTTTATCGGGAGGTGCTTATGGGGGCTACACCTTC.

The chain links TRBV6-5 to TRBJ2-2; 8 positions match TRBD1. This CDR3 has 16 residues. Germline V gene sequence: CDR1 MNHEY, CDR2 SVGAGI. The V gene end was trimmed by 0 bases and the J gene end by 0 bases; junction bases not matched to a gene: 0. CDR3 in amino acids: CASSYSTGANTGELFF. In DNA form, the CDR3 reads TGTGCCAGCAGTTACTCGACAGGGGCGAACACCGGGGAGCTGTTTTTT.

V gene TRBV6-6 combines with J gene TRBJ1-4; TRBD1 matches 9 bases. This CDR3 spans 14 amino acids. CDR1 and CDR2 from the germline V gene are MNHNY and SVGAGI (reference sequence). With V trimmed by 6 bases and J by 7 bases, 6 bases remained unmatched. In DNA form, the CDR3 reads TGTGCCAGCAGCCCGACAGGGGGTCGTGAAAAACTGTTTTTT. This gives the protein CASSPTGGREKLFF.

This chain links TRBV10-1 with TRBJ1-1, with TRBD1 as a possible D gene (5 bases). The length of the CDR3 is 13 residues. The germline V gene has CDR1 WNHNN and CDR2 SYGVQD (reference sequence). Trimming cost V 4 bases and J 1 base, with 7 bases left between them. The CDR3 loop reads CASSVQGNTEAFF. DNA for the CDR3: TGCGCCAGCAGTGTTCAGGGGAACACTGAAGCTTTCTTT.

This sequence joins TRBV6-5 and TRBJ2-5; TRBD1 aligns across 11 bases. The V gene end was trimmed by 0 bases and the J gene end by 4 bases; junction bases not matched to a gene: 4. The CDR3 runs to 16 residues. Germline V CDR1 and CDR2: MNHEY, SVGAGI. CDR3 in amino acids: CASSYSWTGGPETQYF. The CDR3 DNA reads TGTGCCAGCAGTTACTCCTGGACAGGGGGCCCAGAGACCCAGTACTTC.

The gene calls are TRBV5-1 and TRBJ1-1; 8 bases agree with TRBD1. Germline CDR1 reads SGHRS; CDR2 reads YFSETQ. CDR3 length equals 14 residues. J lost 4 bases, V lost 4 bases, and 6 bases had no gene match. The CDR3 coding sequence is TGCGCCAGCAGCGCATCAGGGGGCGGCACTGAAGCTTTCTTT. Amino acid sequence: CASSASGGGTEAFF.

The CDR3 here is CASSWGEGYEQYF. The DNA of the CDR3 is TGTGCCAGCAGTTGGGGGGAGGGATACGAGCAGTACTTC. The rearrangement links TRBV27 to TRBJ2-7; 7 bases align to TRBD2. CDR3 length: 13 amino acids. The V gene's germline CDR1 is MNHEY and CDR2 SMNVEV (reference sequence). V gave up 4 bases and J gave up 4 bases; unmatched junction bases: 4.

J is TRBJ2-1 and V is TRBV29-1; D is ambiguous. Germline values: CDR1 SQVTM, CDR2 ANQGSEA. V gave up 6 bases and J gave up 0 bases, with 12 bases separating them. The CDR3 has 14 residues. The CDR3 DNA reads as TGCAGCGTCGAAACAGAGAGCTCCTACAATGAGCAGTTCTTC. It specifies CSVETESSYNEQFF.

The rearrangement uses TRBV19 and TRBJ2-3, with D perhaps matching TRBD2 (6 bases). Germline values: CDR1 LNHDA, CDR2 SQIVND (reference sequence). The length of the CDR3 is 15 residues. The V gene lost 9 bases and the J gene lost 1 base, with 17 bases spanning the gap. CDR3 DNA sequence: TGTGCCAGCCAAACCCGCGGGACGGGCACAGATACGCAGTATTTT. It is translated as CASQTRGTGTDTQYF.

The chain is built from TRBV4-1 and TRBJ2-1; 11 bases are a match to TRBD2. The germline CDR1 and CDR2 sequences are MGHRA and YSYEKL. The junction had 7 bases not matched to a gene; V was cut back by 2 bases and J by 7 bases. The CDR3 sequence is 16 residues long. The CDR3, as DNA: TGCGCCAGCAGCCAACAGACTAGCGGGGCGGGGAATGAGCAGTTCTTC. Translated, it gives CASSQQTSGAGNEQFF.

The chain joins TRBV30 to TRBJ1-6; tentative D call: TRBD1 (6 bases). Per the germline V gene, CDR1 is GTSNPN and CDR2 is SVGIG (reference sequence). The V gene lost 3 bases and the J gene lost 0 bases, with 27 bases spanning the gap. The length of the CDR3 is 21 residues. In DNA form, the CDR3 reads TGTGCCTGGAGCAACCCTGGGAGGGGGTGCTCGGCAAGCTCCTATAATTCACCCCTCCACTTT. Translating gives CAWSNPGRGCSASSYNSPLHF.

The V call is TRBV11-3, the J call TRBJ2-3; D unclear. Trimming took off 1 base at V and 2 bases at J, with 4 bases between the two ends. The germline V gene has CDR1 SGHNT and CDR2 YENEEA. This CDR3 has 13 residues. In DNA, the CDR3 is TGTGCCAGCAGCTTAGTCCTCACAGATACGCAGTATTTT. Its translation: CASSLVLTDTQYF.

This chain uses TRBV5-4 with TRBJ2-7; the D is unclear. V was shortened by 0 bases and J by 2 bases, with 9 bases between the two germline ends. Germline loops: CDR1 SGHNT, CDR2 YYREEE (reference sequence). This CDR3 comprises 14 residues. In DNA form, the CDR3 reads TGTGCCAGCAGCTTGGCCTCGGGTACCTACGAGCAGTACTTC. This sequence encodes CASSLASGTYEQYF. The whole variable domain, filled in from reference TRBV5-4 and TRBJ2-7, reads ETGVTQSPTHLIKTRGQQVTLRCSSQSGHNTVSWYQQALGQGPQFIFQYYREEENGRGNFPPRFSGLQFPNYSSELNVNALELDDSALYLCASSLASGTYEQYFGPGTRLTVT.

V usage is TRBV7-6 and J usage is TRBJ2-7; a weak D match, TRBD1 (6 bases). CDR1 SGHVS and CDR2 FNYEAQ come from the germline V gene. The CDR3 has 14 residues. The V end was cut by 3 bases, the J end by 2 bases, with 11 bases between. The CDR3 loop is CASSLGHSTYEQYF. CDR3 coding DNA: TGTGCCAGCAGCTTGGGACACTCAACCTACGAGCAGTACTTC.

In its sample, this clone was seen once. The CDR3 here is CASRNRQNTEAFF. CDR3 DNA sequence: TGTGCCAGCAGAAACAGACAGAACACTGAAGCTTTCTTT. The chain joins TRBV6-5 to TRBJ1-1; no clear D gene. V was trimmed by 6 bases and J by 1 base, leaving 9 bases between them. Germline CDR1 is MNHEY and CDR2 is SVGAGI. The CDR3 spans 13 residues.

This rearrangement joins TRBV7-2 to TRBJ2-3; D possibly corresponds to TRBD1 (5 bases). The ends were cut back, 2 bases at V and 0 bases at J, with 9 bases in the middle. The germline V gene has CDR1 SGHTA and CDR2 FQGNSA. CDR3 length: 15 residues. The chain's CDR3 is CASSLQGYSTDTQYF. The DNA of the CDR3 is TGTGCCAGCAGCTTACAGGGCTATAGCACAGATACGCAGTATTTT.

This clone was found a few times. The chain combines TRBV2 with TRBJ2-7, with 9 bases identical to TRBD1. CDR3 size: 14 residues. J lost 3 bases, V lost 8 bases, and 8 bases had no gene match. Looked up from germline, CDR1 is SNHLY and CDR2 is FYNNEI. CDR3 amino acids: CASSGQGDFYEQYF. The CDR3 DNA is TGTGCCAGCTCGGGACAGGGTGACTTCTACGAGCAGTACTTC.

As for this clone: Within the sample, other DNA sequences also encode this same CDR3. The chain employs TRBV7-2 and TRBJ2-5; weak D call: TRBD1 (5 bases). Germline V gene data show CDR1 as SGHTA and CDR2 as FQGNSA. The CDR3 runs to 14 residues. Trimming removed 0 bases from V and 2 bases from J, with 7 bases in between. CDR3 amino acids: CASSLAGRQETQYF. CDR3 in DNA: TGTGCCAGCAGCTTAGCGGGGCGGCAAGAGACCCAGTACTTC.

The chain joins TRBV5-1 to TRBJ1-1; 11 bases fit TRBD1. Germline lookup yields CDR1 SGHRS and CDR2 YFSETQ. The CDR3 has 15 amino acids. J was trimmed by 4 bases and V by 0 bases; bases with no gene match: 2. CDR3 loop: CASSLEGQGGTEAFF. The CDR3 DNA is TGCGCCAGCAGCTTGGAGGGACAGGGGGGCACTGAAGCTTTCTTT.

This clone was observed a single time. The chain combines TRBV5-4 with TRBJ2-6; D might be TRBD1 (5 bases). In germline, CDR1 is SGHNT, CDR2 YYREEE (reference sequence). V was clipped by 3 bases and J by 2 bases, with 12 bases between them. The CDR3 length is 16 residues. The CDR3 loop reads CASSSLQGAGANVLTF. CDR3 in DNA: TGTGCCAGCAGCTCTTTGCAGGGCGCTGGGGCCAACGTCCTGACTTTC. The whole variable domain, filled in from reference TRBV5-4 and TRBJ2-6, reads ETGVTQSPTHLIKTRGQQVTLRCSSQSGHNTVSWYQQALGQGPQFIFQYYREEENGRGNFPPRFSGLQFPNYSSELNVNALELDDSALYLCASSSLQGAGANVLTFGAGSRLTVL.

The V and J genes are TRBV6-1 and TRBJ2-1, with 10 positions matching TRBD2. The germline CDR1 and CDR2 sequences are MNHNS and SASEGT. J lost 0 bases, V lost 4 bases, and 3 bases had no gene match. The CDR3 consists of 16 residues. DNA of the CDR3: TGTGCCAGCAGTGTAGCGGGAGGACTCTCCTACAATGAGCAGTTCTTC. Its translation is CASSVAGGLSYNEQFF.

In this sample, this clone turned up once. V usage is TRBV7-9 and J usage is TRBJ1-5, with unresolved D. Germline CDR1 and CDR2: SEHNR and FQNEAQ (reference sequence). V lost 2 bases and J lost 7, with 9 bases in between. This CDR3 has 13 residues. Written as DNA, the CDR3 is TGTGCCAGCAGCTTACAGGAAGAACAGCCCCAGCATTTT. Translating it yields CASSLQEEQPQHF.

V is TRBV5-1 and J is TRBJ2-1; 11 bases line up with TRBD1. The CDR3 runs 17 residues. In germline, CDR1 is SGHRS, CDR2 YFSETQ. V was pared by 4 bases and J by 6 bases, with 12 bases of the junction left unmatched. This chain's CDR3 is CASSRTGGSGSANEQFF. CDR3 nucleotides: TGCGCCAGCAGCCGGACAGGGGGCTCCGGATCGGCCAATGAGCAGTTCTTC. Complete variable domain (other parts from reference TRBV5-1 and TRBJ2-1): KAGVTQTPRYLIKTRGQQVTLSCSPISGHRSVSWYQQTPGQGLQFLFEYFSETQRNKGNFPGRFSGRQFSNSRSEMNVSTLELGDSALYLCASSRTGGSGSANEQFFGPGTRLTVL.

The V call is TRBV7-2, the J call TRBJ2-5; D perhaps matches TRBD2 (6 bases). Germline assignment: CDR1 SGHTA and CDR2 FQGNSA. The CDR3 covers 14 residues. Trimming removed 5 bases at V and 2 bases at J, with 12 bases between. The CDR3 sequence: CASSAGTLQETQYF. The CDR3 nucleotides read TGTGCCAGCAGCGCCGGGACTCTTCAAGAGACCCAGTACTTC.

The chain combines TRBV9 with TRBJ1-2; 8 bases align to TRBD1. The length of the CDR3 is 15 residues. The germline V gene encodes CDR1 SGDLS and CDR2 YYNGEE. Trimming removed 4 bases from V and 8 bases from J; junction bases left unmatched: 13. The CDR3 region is CASSRTHGQGWGYTF. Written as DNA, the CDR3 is TGTGCCAGCAGCCGAACACACGGACAGGGCTGGGGCTACACCTTC.

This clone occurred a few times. DNA of the CDR3: TGTGCCAGCAGCCTCCAGGGACTAGCCAAAAACATTCAGTACTTC. Translating gives CASSLQGLAKNIQYF. The chain uses TRBV11-3 and TRBJ2-4; the D gene is possibly TRBD2 (6 bases). V lost 5 bases and J 0 bases, leaving 11 bases between the germline ends. CDR3 length equals 15 residues. In germline, CDR1 is SGHNT, CDR2 YENEEA.